Presented here are 31 T cell receptor beta chains from one specimen sequenced in a study of blood T cell repertoires in COVID-19. Sequencing used immunoSEQ multiplex PCR; TCRdb keeps in-frame clones, though not all of them. The sample has 270,000 or so clones, over 75% seen once; the top ten hold over 8.5%. Material: peripheral blood. The receptors were gathered from a human donor in a cohort sampled during active COVID-19.

This chain connects TRBV5-1 to TRBJ2-1, with 7 positions matching TRBD1. CDR1 and CDR2 (germline): SGHRS, YFSETQ. The V gene end was trimmed by 1 base and the J gene end by 2 bases; junction bases not matched to a gene: 6. The CDR3 totals 16 residues. The CDR3 DNA sequence: TGCGCCAGCAGCTTGACAGGGGTTTCGGCCTACAATGAGCAGTTCTTC. Its protein is CASSLTGVSAYNEQFF.

The V call is TRBV28, the J call TRBJ1-1; tentatively, D is TRBD1 (6 bases). Germline V gives CDR1 MDHEN, CDR2 SYDVKM. The CDR3 extends over 15 amino acids. The ends were cut back, 6 bases at V and 1 base at J, with 15 bases in the middle. The CDR3 region has the DNA TGTGCCAGCAGAATTACAGGGAGTGGGAACACTGAAGCTTTCTTT. It encodes CASRITGSGNTEAFF.

The DNA for the CDR3 is TGTGCCAGTAGTGTGAGACAGGGGGGAGCCGGGGAGCTGTTTTTT. Its protein product is CASSVRQGGAGELFF. The rearrangement joins TRBV19 to TRBJ2-2; 9 bases match TRBD1. V was pared by 5 bases and J by 6 bases, with 7 bases of the junction left unmatched. Germline lookup yields CDR1 LNHDA and CDR2 SQIVND (reference sequence). The CDR3 has 15 residues.

The V call is TRBV4-1, the J call TRBJ1-1; D gene ambiguous. Trimming cost V 3 bases and J 10 bases, with 12 bases left between them. This CDR3 region has 12 residues. Looked up from germline, CDR1 is MGHRA and CDR2 is YSYEKL. The CDR3 sequence: CASSQPALGAFF. In DNA form, the CDR3 reads TGCGCCAGCAGCCAGCCCGCCCTCGGAGCTTTCTTT.

The count of this clone is one. The chain has TRBV5-4 and TRBJ1-1, with D possibly being TRBD1 (5 bases). From germline, CDR1 is SGHNT and CDR2 YYREEE (reference sequence). The CDR3 loop spans 14 amino acids. V lost 9 bases to trimming and J lost 0 bases, with 15 bases between them. This CDR3 reads CATRQKGMNTEAFF. CDR3 in DNA: TGTGCCACCAGACAGAAAGGAATGAACACTGAAGCTTTCTTT.

The chain joins TRBV27 to TRBJ1-2; a weak D match, TRBD1 (5 bases). Germline values: CDR1 MNHEY, CDR2 SMNVEV (reference sequence). The CDR3 loop spans 15 amino acids. The V and J ends lost 5 bases and 3 bases respectively, with 16 bases between them. The CDR3 DNA reads as TGTGCCAGCAGTAGGGGCCCTGGGGCGGACTATGGCTACACCTTC. Its translation is CASSRGPGADYGYTF.

This clone was counted once. This chain links TRBV9 with TRBJ2-1; 14 bases are a match to TRBD2. V lost 4 bases and J lost 7; bases outside the gene matches: 4. Germline CDR1 is SGDLS and CDR2 is YYNGEE. The CDR3 is 15 amino acids. CDR3 in DNA: TGTGCCAGCAGCAAAAGACTAGCGGGAGGGAATGAGCAGTTCTTC. Protein product: CASSKRLAGGNEQFF.

The genes are TRBV19 and TRBJ2-7; D may be TRBD2 (5 bases). V dropped 4 bases and J dropped 6 bases, with 16 bases sitting between them. The CDR3 is made up of 14 amino acids. CDR1 is LNHDA and CDR2 is SQIVND in the germline V gene (reference sequence). The CDR3 DNA reads TGTGCCAGTAGTACCCGATCCCCTCGGGGCGAGCAGTACTTC. It is translated as CASSTRSPRGEQYF.

This clone was counted between two and nine times. The chain combines TRBV3-1 (or the pseudogene TRBV3-2) with TRBJ1-1; D gene uncertain. Germline V gene data show CDR1 as LGHDT and CDR2 as YNNKEL (reference sequence). The V and J ends lost 0 bases and 4 bases respectively, with 12 bases between them. CDR3 length equals 15 residues. The CDR3 sequence: CASSQDTGRGTEAFF. CDR3 DNA sequence: TGTGCCAGCAGCCAAGATACCGGTAGAGGCACTGAAGCTTTCTTT.

This clone was counted only a few times. The gene calls are TRBV5-6 and TRBJ1-2, with TRBD1 matching over 8 bases. The CDR3 totals 13 residues. The trim removed 2 bases at V and 6 bases at J, leaving 3 bases unmatched. Germline V gives CDR1 SGHDT, CDR2 YYEEEE. CDR3 protein: CASSFNRGDGYTF. The CDR3 nucleotides read TGTGCCAGCAGCTTCAACAGGGGGGATGGCTACACCTTC.

The gene calls are TRBV5-1 and TRBJ1-2; possible D gene TRBD1, 5 bases. Germline V CDR1 and CDR2: SGHRS, YFSETQ. There are 15 residues in the CDR3. The V end lost 0 bases, the J end lost 1 base, and 10 bases lay between the germline ends. DNA of the CDR3: TGCGCCAGCAGCTTGGGACAGCTCATTAACTATGGCTACACCTTC. The encoded protein is CASSLGQLINYGYTF.

V usage is TRBV9 and J usage is TRBJ1-3; D unclear. This CDR3 has 17 residues. Per the germline V gene, CDR1 is SGDLS and CDR2 is YYNGEE. V was trimmed by 0 bases and J by 3 bases, leaving 16 bases between them. The CDR3 reads CASSVEPIRLDGNTIYF. The DNA for the CDR3 is TGTGCCAGCAGCGTAGAGCCAATCCGACTGGATGGAAACACCATATATTTT.

In its sample, this clone was seen many times. This sequence joins TRBV6-2 or TRBV6-3 and TRBJ2-1; 9 nucleotides line up with TRBD2. CDR3 length: 16 residues. With V trimmed by 5 bases and J by 4 bases, 9 bases remained unmatched. The germline V gene encodes CDR1 MNHEY and CDR2 SVGEGT. The CDR3 bases are TGTGCCAGCAGTAGGGGGATAGCGGGGGAGTACAATGAGCAGTTCTTC. This translates into CASSRGIAGEYNEQFF.

V is TRBV6-6 and J is TRBJ1-5, with D maybe TRBD1 (6 bases). Trimming pared 2 bases from V and 2 bases from J, leaving 10 bases between. The CDR3 length is 15 residues. Germline loops: CDR1 MNHNY, CDR2 SVGAGI (reference sequence). The CDR3 nucleotides read TGTGCCAGCAGTTACACCCACAGGGGCAATCAGCCCCAGCATTTT. It encodes CASSYTHRGNQPQHF.

The chain carries TRBV6-5 and TRBJ1-3; 8 nucleotides agree with TRBD1. V was pared by 5 bases and J by 3 bases, with 6 bases of the junction left unmatched. Germline CDR1 is MNHEY and CDR2 is SVGAGI. This CDR3 comprises 15 residues. The DNA of the CDR3 is TGTGCCAGCAGTACAGGACAGGGCGGTGGAAACACCATATATTTT. Translated, it gives CASSTGQGGGNTIYF.

This chain uses TRBV4-3 with TRBJ2-4; a possible D gene is TRBD2 (6 bases). Germline assignment: CDR1 LGHNA and CDR2 YSLEER. With 1 base removed from V and 4 bases from J, the gap between germline ends came to 8 bases. The CDR3 length is 14 residues. CDR3 residues: CASSQVGGKNIQYF. CDR3 nucleotide sequence: TGCGCCAGCAGCCAAGTCGGGGGAAAAAACATTCAGTACTTC.

This chain connects TRBV5-6 to TRBJ1-2; 7 bases map to TRBD1. The CDR3 runs to 15 residues. Germline lookup yields CDR1 SGHDT and CDR2 YYEEEE. V lost 4 bases to trimming and J lost 4 bases; unmatched junction nucleotides: 10. The CDR3 loop is CASSRIRGVLYGYTF. The CDR3 bases are TGTGCCAGCAGCCGAATCAGGGGGGTACTCTATGGCTACACCTTC.

The chain combines TRBV7-2 with TRBJ2-5; 11 bases are a match to TRBD2. The CDR3 has 14 amino acids. V shed 4 bases and J 5 bases; nucleotides not matched to a gene: 3. Germline assignment: CDR1 SGHTA and CDR2 FQGNSA. DNA for the CDR3: TGTGCCAGCAGCTCACTAGCGGGAGTGGAGACCCAGTACTTC. Its translation: CASSSLAGVETQYF.

The chain uses TRBV5-1 and TRBJ2-1, with 8 bases fitting TRBD2. V trimming: 2 bases; J trimming: 0 bases; junction bases outside the gene matches: 4. CDR3 size: 16 residues. The germline CDR1 and CDR2 sequences are SGHRS and YFSETQ. This chain's CDR3 is CASSLGLAGSYNEQFF. The CDR3, as DNA: TGCGCCAGCAGCTTAGGGCTAGCGGGCTCCTACAATGAGCAGTTCTTC.

The rearrangement joins TRBV5-4 to TRBJ1-2; D is ambiguous. The CDR3 runs to 12 residues. The germline V and J ends were trimmed by 0 bases and 8 bases, with 8 bases remaining between them. Germline V gene sequence: CDR1 SGHNT, CDR2 YYREEE (reference sequence). Here the CDR3 reads CASSLALRGYTF. The CDR3 DNA reads TGTGCCAGCAGCTTGGCGTTGAGGGGCTACACCTTC.

In nucleotides, the CDR3 is TGTGCCAGCAGTTTACGGCAGGGGAAATACGAGCAGTACTTC. Encoded protein: CASSLRQGKYEQYF. This chain links TRBV28 with TRBJ2-7, with a weak D call TRBD1 (6 bases). The CDR3 contains 14 residues. Germline V gives CDR1 MDHEN, CDR2 SYDVKM. The V and J ends lost 2 bases and 4 bases respectively, with 12 bases between them.

CDR3 amino acids: CASSMDFYEQYF. For the CDR3, the DNA is TGCGCCAGCAGCATGGACTTCTACGAGCAGTACTTC. The chain joins TRBV5-1 to TRBJ2-7; possible D gene TRBD2, 5 bases. CDR3 length: 12 residues. V lost 4 bases, J lost 3 bases, and 8 bases lay in between. Germline loops: CDR1 SGHRS, CDR2 YFSETQ.

Ten or more counts support this clone. V usage is TRBV4-3 and J usage is TRBJ1-4; 11 bases agree with TRBD1. This CDR3 region has 15 residues. J gave up 11 bases and V 4 bases, and 9 bases lay outside the gene matches. Germline CDR1 LGHNA, CDR2 YSLEER. The CDR3 DNA follows: TGCGCCAGCAGCCGAGGACAGGGGGCTGTAAGGAAACTGTTTTTT. Its protein is CASSRGQGAVRKLFF.

CDR3 region: CASSLVEARDTQYF. The CDR3 nucleotides are TGTGCCAGCAGCTTAGTGGAGGCGAGGGATACGCAGTATTTT. V and J are TRBV7-8 and TRBJ2-3; weak D call: TRBD2 (5 bases). Germline assignment: CDR1 SGHVS and CDR2 FQNEAQ. CDR3 length: 14 amino acids. The V end was cut by 1 base, the J end by 6 bases, with 11 bases between.

J is TRBJ1-2 and V is TRBV15; TRBD1 matches at 9 bases. CDR1 is LNHNV and CDR2 is YYDKDF in the germline V gene (reference sequence). The J segment lost 2 bases and the V segment lost 7 bases, leaving 5 bases of the junction unmatched. There are 14 residues in the CDR3. CDR3 nucleotide sequence: TGTGCCACCAAAAACGACAGGGGGAACTATGGCTACACCTTC. It yields the protein CATKNDRGNYGYTF.

This chain connects TRBV5-4 to TRBJ1-2; a weak D match, TRBD1 (6 bases). V dropped 1 base and J dropped 2 bases, with 12 bases sitting between them. Germline CDR1 SGHNT, CDR2 YYREEE (reference sequence). This CDR3 spans 15 amino acids. The CDR3 DNA reads as TGTGCCAGCAGCTTGCAGGACAGACCCAACTATGGCTACACCTTC. The encoded protein is CASSLQDRPNYGYTF.

This sequence joins TRBV5-5 and TRBJ1-1, with a possible D match to TRBD1 (6 bases). The germline V gene has CDR1 SGHKS and CDR2 YYEKEE (reference sequence). CDR3 length: 20 amino acids. The V end was cut by 1 base, the J end by 4 bases, with 29 bases between. CDR3 loop: CASSLRAARGGEWRGTEAFF. The CDR3 DNA follows: TGTGCCAGCAGCTTGCGGGCGGCGCGGGGGGGCGAGTGGAGGGGCACTGAAGCTTTCTTT.

The chain uses TRBV20-1 and TRBJ2-3; 10 bases map to TRBD2. Trimming cost V 3 bases and J 10 bases; bases outside gene matches: 13. The CDR3 has 15 amino acids. The germline gives CDR1 DFQATT, CDR2 SNEGSKA (reference sequence). The CDR3 protein is CSASGGTSEVWAQYF. CDR3 DNA: TGCAGTGCTAGTGGAGGGACTAGCGAGGTTTGGGCGCAGTATTTT.

V and J are TRBV7-2 and TRBJ2-3; 7 positions agree with TRBD1. This CDR3 has 17 amino acids. The V and J ends lost 4 bases and 0 bases, in that order; junction bases with no gene match: 10. The germline gives CDR1 SGHTA, CDR2 FQGNSA. The CDR3 loop is CASSYPRQGKSTDTQYF. DNA for the CDR3: TGTGCCAGCAGCTATCCCCGACAGGGAAAAAGCACAGATACGCAGTATTTT.

The chain links TRBV5-1 to TRBJ2-1; 12 bases are a match to TRBD2. The CDR3 is 16 amino acids. Germline V gene sequence: CDR1 SGHRS, CDR2 YFSETQ. The junction had 7 bases not matched to a gene; V was cut back by 8 bases and J by 1 base. CDR3 amino acids: CASSPTSGSSYNEQFF. CDR3 nucleotide sequence: TGCGCCAGTAGTCCGACTAGCGGGAGTTCCTACAATGAGCAGTTCTTC.

The V call is TRBV9, the J call TRBJ2-3; 7 nucleotides line up with TRBD1. The V gene end was trimmed by 5 bases and the J gene end by 2 bases; junction bases not matched to a gene: 5. CDR3 length: 14 residues. Per germline, CDR1 SGDLS and CDR2 YYNGEE. The CDR3 DNA reads as TGTGCCAGCAGGCGAGGACAGGCCACAGATACGCAGTATTTT. It encodes CASRRGQATDTQYF.